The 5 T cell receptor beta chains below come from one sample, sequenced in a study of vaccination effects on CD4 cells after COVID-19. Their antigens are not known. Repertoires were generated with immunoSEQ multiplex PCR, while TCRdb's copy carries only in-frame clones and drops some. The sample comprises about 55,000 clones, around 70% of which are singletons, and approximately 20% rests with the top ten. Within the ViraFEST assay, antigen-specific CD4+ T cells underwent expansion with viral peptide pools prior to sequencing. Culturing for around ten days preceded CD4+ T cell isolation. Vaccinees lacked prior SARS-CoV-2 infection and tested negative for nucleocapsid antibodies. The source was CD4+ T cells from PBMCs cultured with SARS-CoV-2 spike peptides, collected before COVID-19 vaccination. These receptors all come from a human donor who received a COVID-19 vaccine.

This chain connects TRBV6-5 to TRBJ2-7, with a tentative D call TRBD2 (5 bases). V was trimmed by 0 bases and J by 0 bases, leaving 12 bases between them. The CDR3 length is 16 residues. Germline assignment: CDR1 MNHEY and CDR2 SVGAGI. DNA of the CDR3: TGTGCCAGCAGTTACTCGGCGGGCATGAGCTCCTACGAGCAGTACTTC. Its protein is CASSYSAGMSSYEQYF.

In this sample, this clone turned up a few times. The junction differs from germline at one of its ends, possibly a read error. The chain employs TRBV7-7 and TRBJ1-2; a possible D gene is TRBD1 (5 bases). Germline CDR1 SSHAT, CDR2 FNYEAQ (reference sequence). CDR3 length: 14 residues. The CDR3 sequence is CASTDRDRRYGYTF. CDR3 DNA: TGTGCTAGCACCGACCGGGACCGAAGATATGGCTACACCTTC.

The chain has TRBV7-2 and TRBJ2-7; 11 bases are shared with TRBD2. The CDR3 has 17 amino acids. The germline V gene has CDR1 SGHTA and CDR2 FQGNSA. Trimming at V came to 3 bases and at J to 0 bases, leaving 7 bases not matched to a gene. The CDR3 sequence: CASSFRIAGGGSYEQYF. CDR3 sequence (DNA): TGTGCCAGCAGCTTTAGGATAGCGGGAGGGGGCTCCTACGAGCAGTACTTC.

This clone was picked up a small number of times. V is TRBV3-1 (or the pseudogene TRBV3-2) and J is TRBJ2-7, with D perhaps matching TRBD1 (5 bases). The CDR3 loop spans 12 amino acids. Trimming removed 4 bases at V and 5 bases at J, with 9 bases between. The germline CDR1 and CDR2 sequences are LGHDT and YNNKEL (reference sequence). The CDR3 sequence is CASSPRGNEQYF. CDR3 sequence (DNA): TGTGCCAGCAGCCCAAGGGGAAACGAGCAGTACTTC.

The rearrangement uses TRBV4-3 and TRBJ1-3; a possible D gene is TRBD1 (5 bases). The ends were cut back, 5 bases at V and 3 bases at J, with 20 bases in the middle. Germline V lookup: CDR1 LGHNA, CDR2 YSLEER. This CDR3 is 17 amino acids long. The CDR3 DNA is TGCGCCAGCAGCGAAAGCCCTCAGGGTACCTTTGGAAACACCATATATTTT. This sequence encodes CASSESPQGTFGNTIYF.